The source of this T cell receptor (beta chain) is a study of graft-versus-host responses after intestinal transplantation. About the study: Following induction with anti-thymocyte globulin, all recipients were given tacrolimus and steroids for around three years. Study results and limitations: Recipient marrow contained GvH clones, some of which appeared first in ileum or blood.

Comment on this clone: Its antigen is unknown.

Method: immunoSEQ multiplex PCR; TCRdb's copy keeps in-frame clones and lacks some. The sample records roughly 12,000 clones, approximately 80% being singletons. V gave up 6 bases and J gave up 6 bases; unmatched junction bases: 2. Per the germline V gene, CDR1 is MNHNS and CDR2 is SASEGT. The CDR3 totals 12 residues. Specimen: PBMCs, collected around 500 days after intestinal transplant. The source of this sequence is a human patient who received an intestinal transplant, so some T cells may come from the graft donor. The V and J genes are TRBV6-1 and TRBJ2-7, with 10 bases identical to TRBD2. The CDR3 spells CASRSSGSEQYF. As DNA, the CDR3 is TGTGCCAGCAGATCTAGCGGGAGCGAGCAGTACTTC.